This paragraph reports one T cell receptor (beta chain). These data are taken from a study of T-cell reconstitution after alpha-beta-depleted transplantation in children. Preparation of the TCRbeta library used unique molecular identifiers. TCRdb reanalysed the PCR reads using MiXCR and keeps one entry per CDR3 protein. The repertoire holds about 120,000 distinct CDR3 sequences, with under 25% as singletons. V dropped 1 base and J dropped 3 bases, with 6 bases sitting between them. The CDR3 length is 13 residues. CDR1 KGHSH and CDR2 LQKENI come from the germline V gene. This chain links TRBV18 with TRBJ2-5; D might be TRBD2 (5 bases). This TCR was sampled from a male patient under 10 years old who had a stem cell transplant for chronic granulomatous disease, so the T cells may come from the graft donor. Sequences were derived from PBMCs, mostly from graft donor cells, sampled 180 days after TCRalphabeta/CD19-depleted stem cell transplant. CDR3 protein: CASSPRREETQYF. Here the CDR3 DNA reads TGTGCCAGCTCACCACGGCGGGAAGAGACCCAGTACTTC. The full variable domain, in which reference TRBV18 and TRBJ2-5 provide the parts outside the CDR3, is NAGVMQNPRHLVRRRGQEARLRCSPMKGHSHVYWYRQLPEEGLKFMVYLQKENIIDESGMPKERFSAEFPKEGPSILRIQQVVRGDSAAYFCASSPRREETQYFGPGTRLLVL.